The present entry profiles one TCR beta chain with its context. Data came from immunoSEQ multiplex PCR; TCRdb stores just in-frame clones and leaves some out. Of tens of thousands of clones listed, about 85% are singletons. This CDR3 contains 14 residues. V lost 5 bases, J lost 4 bases, and 6 bases stayed unmatched. Germline loops: CDR1 MNHEY, CDR2 SVGAGI. This sample was included in a study of blood T cell repertoires in COVID-19. The chain couples TRBV6-5 to TRBJ1-1, with 8 bases matching TRBD1. The source material was peripheral blood. The sequence was obtained from a man between 60 and 70 years old with acute or convalescent COVID-19. CDR3 in amino acids: CASSQDRVSTEAFF. DNA for the CDR3: TGTGCCAGCAGTCAGGACAGGGTAAGCACTGAAGCTTTCTTT.